This entry lists 15 T cell receptor beta chains sequenced from one sample in a study of chemoradiotherapy in HPV16-positive cancers. Repertoires were generated with immunoSEQ multiplex PCR, while TCRdb's copy carries only in-frame clones and drops some. This sample yields 12,000 or so clones, of which around 90% are seen a single time; 5% to 7% belongs to the top ten. This sample comprised blood, obtained from a patient who underwent chemoradiotherapy. The receptor set was obtained from a human donor with HPV-associated anogenital cancer.

This chain uses TRBV27 with TRBJ2-6; TRBD1 might be the D (6 bases). V dropped 6 bases and J dropped 2 bases, with 11 bases sitting between them. The CDR3 length is 15 residues. Germline V gene sequence: CDR1 MNHEY, CDR2 SMNVEV (reference sequence). The CDR3 reads CASREGGAGANVLTF. CDR3 coding DNA: TGTGCCAGCAGGGAAGGGGGTGCTGGGGCCAACGTCCTGACTTTC.

This rearrangement joins TRBV6-6 to TRBJ2-1; D perhaps matches TRBD2 (5 bases). CDR3 length equals 13 residues. Germline V gene sequence: CDR1 MNHNY, CDR2 SVGAGI (reference sequence). The V and J ends lost 6 bases and 11 bases respectively, with 17 bases between them. The CDR3 spells CASSQTTRVKQFF. CDR3 nucleotides: TGTGCCAGCAGCCAGACTACCCGAGTTAAGCAGTTCTTC.

This clone was counted between two and nine times. The chain carries TRBV29-1 and TRBJ1-3; tentatively, D is TRBD1 (5 bases). V lost 2 bases, J lost 2 bases, and 13 bases lay in between. Germline V gene lookup returns CDR1 SQVTM and CDR2 ANQGSEA. CDR3 size: 15 residues. DNA of the CDR3: TGCAGCGTTGAATGGGCGGGGGGGGCTGGAAACACCATATATTTT. It specifies CSVEWAGGAGNTIYF.

For this clone: Because it lacks the conserved phenylalanine or tryptophan at the end, this CDR3 is likely a read error. The V and J genes are TRBV5-5 and TRBJ1-3; D unclear. V lost 1 base and J lost 2, with 10 bases in between. The CDR3 runs to 15 residues. Germline CDR1 reads SGHKS; CDR2 reads YYEKEE (reference sequence). This chain's CDR3 is CASSLLGSTGNTIYS. CDR3 DNA: TGTGCCAGCAGCTTGTTGGGCAGTACTGGAAACACCATATATTCT.

The table lists this clone with a few counts. The chain links TRBV5-1 to TRBJ2-3, with 7 bases that match TRBD2. Trimming removed 0 bases from V and 8 bases from J; junction bases left unmatched: 6. Germline loops: CDR1 SGHRS, CDR2 YFSETQ. This CDR3 spans 14 amino acids. The CDR3 loop is CASSLVAGDGTQYF. DNA of the CDR3: TGCGCCAGCAGCTTGGTGGCGGGGGACGGTACGCAGTATTTT.

This clone was seen a few times. J is TRBJ2-7 and V is TRBV7-9; TRBD1 agrees at 7 bases. The trim removed 5 bases at V and 1 base at J, leaving 5 bases unmatched. Germline V CDR1 and CDR2: SEHNR, FQNEAQ (reference sequence). The CDR3 is 14 residues long. In DNA form, the CDR3 reads TGTGCCAGCAGCGGGGAACAGGGGTCCTACGAGCAGTACTTC. It encodes CASSGEQGSYEQYF.

V and J are TRBV27 and TRBJ1-5, with TRBD1 matching over 7 bases. In germline, CDR1 is MNHEY, CDR2 SMNVEV (reference sequence). The CDR3 extends over 14 amino acids. The V and J ends lost 2 bases and 2 bases, in that order; junction bases with no gene match: 0. CDR3 DNA: TGTGCCAGCAGTTTAGGACAGGGCAATCAGCCCCAGCATTTT. Its translation: CASSLGQGNQPQHF.

Points on this clone: Additional DNA sequences in this sample encode the identical CDR3. The chain joins TRBV10-3 to TRBJ1-4; no reliable D call. Germline CDR1 is ENHRY and CDR2 is SYGVKD. The CDR3 is made up of 15 amino acids. V lost 6 bases and J 5 bases, leaving 16 bases between the germline ends. The CDR3 here is CAISETGIPNEKLFF. The CDR3 coding sequence is TGTGCCATCAGCGAGACCGGGATACCAAATGAAAAACTGTTTTTT.

The chain couples TRBV14 to TRBJ2-7; 8 bases agree with TRBD1. The CDR3 loop spans 14 amino acids. Germline V CDR1 and CDR2: SGHDN, FVKESK. Germline trimming cut 4 bases from V and 7 bases from J; bases unmatched to any gene: 9. CDR3 in amino acids: CASSPTGVFGEQYF. CDR3 coding DNA: TGTGCCAGCAGCCCGACAGGGGTGTTTGGGGAGCAGTACTTC.

V is TRBV5-8 and J is TRBJ2-5, with a possible D match to TRBD2 (5 bases). The V end was cut by 2 bases, the J end by 2 bases, with 10 bases between. Germline V lookup: CDR1 SGHTS, CDR2 YDEGEE. This CDR3 region has 14 residues. The CDR3 sequence is CASSLPGLQETQYF. The CDR3 DNA reads TGTGCCAGCAGCTTACCAGGACTGCAAGAGACCCAGTACTTC.

V and J are TRBV5-5 and TRBJ2-7, with unresolved D. The germline V gene encodes CDR1 SGHKS and CDR2 YYEKEE (reference sequence). The ends were cut back, 0 bases at V and 4 bases at J, with 8 bases in the middle. CDR3 length equals 13 residues. CDR3 DNA sequence: TGTGCCAGCAGCTTGGGAAGGTTGTACGAGCAGTACGTC. Translating gives CASSLGRLYEQYV.

This sequence joins TRBV27 and TRBJ1-5, with 8 bases lining up with TRBD1. The CDR3 covers 16 residues. V shed 7 bases, J shed 7 bases, and the junction held 15 bases outside the gene matches. CDR1 is MNHEY, CDR2 SMNVEV, per germline (reference sequence). For the CDR3, the DNA is TGTGCCAGCATCTGGGACAGGACCGTGTCATGGCAGCCCCAGCATTTT. Residues: CASIWDRTVSWQPQHF.

The chain joins TRBV19 to TRBJ1-1, with D tentatively TRBD1 (6 bases). Germline CDR1 and CDR2: LNHDA and SQIVND (reference sequence). This CDR3 is built from 14 residues. V lost 7 bases and J 4 bases, leaving 16 bases between the germline ends. The CDR3 DNA is TGTGCCAGTACTCAGAAGAAAGGGGGCACTGAAGCTTTCTTT. This encodes CASTQKKGGTEAFF. Filled out from reference TRBV19 and TRBJ1-1, the complete variable domain reads DGGITQSPKYLFRKEGQNVTLSCEQNLNHDAMYWYRQDPGQGLRLIYYSQIVNDFQKGDIAEGYSVSREKKESFPLTVTSAQKNPTAFYLCASTQKKGGTEAFFGQGTRLTVV.

The V gene is TRBV19, the J gene TRBJ2-5; D perhaps matches TRBD1 (6 bases). The germline V gene encodes CDR1 LNHDA and CDR2 SQIVND (reference sequence). V gave up 6 bases and J gave up 0 bases, with 17 bases separating them. This CDR3 comprises 16 residues. CDR3 in DNA: TGTGCCAGTAGCCTTAACAGGGAGACGTACCAAGAGACCCAGTACTTC. As protein: CASSLNRETYQETQYF.

The chain carries TRBV7-9 and TRBJ2-1; TRBD2 matches at 10 bases. The CDR3 extends over 16 amino acids. V was clipped by 4 bases and J by 9 bases; unmatched bases: 12. Germline CDR1 and CDR2: SEHNR and FQNEAQ (reference sequence). CDR3: CASSSPAGGLGGEQFF. The CDR3 nucleotides are TGTGCCAGCAGCTCTCCAGCGGGGGGGTTGGGTGGTGAGCAGTTCTTC.